This passage covers 19 T cell receptor beta chains from one sample sequenced in a study of shared clonotypes between healthy human individuals. The method was immunoSEQ multiplex PCR; TCRdb's version includes in-frame clones alone and lacks a portion of them. This table has roughly 2.2 million clones, just under 95% appearing once. Material for sequencing was naive CD4+ T cells from PBMCs. Subset meaning: CD45RA+ positively selected. The receptors originated from a man younger than 35 in good health. Some clones in this sample may be carry-over from other donors' samples.

The rearrangement uses TRBV7-9 and TRBJ1-1; D gene uncertain. V gave up 4 bases and J gave up 0 bases, with 9 bases separating them. The CDR3 length is 14 residues. Per the germline V gene, CDR1 is SEHNR and CDR2 is FQNEAQ (reference sequence). The CDR3 reads CASSSPALNTEAFF. CDR3 DNA: TGTGCCAGCAGCTCCCCGGCCTTGAACACTGAAGCTTTCTTT.

The chain combines TRBV18 with TRBJ2-3; 8 bases match TRBD2. J was trimmed by 1 base and V by 5 bases; bases with no gene match: 5. The CDR3 extends over 15 amino acids. Germline assignment: CDR1 KGHSH and CDR2 LQKENI. Written as DNA, the CDR3 is TGTGCCAGCTCAACTAGCGGAGCGGGCACAGATACGCAGTATTTT. Protein: CASSTSGAGTDTQYF.

The chain uses TRBV5-1 and TRBJ2-1; no reliable D call. Trimming left V 3 bases short and J 5 bases short, with 15 bases between. The CDR3 sequence is 15 residues long. Germline V gives CDR1 SGHRS, CDR2 YFSETQ. The CDR3 protein is CASSSVGGADNEQFF. The CDR3 DNA sequence: TGCGCCAGCAGCTCGGTTGGCGGCGCCGACAATGAGCAGTTCTTC.

The chain links TRBV5-4 to TRBJ2-2; TRBD2 matches 10 bases. This CDR3 comprises 18 residues. Trimming at V came to 0 bases and at J to 4 bases, leaving 9 bases not matched to a gene. The germline V gene encodes CDR1 SGHNT and CDR2 YYREEE (reference sequence). CDR3 region: CASSLDGSGRRATGELFF. As DNA, the CDR3 is TGTGCCAGCAGCTTGGATGGTAGCGGGAGGCGGGCCACCGGGGAGCTGTTTTTT.

V and J are TRBV2 and TRBJ2-7; 10 bases match TRBD1. Looked up from germline, CDR1 is SNHLY and CDR2 is FYNNEI. The CDR3 is 16 residues long. Unmatched junction bases numbered 11, after V lost 7 bases and J lost 2 bases. In DNA, the CDR3 is TGTGCCAGCACCCAACTAGGTGGACAGGGGGCCTACGAGCAGTACTTC. It is translated as CASTQLGGQGAYEQYF.

A word on this clone: Other DNA variants within this sample encode the same CDR3. The genes are TRBV5-5 and TRBJ1-4, with D hard to call. The V end lost 0 bases, the J end lost 8 bases, and 2 bases lay between the germline ends. CDR3 length equals 11 residues. CDR1 is SGHKS, CDR2 YYEKEE, per germline (reference sequence). CDR3 residues: CASSLGEKLFF. In DNA form, the CDR3 reads TGTGCCAGCAGCTTGGGGGAAAAACTGTTTTTT. Based on the CDR3 plus reference TRBV5-5 and TRBJ1-4, the full variable domain is DAGVTQSPTHLIKTRGQQVTLRCSPISGHKSVSWYQQVLGQGPQFIFQYYEKEERGRGNFPDRFSARQFPNYSSELNVNALLLGDSALYLCASSLGEKLFFGSGTQLSVL.

This clone came up once. The chain joins TRBV21-1 to TRBJ2-5; the D call in the table, TRBD1, was not verified against the DNA. TRBV21-1 has pseudogene status. This CDR3 spans 22 amino acids. CDR3 in amino acids: CASSRTYRDRGVKLTPQETQYF. CDR3 coding DNA: TGTGCCAGCAGCAGGACGTACCGGGACAGGGGCGTAAAGCTTACTCCTCAAGAGACCCAGTACTTC.

The J gene is TRBJ1-4, the V gene TRBV29-1; 7 nucleotides line up with TRBD1. CDR1 and CDR2 (germline): SQVTM, ANQGSEA. This CDR3 region has 16 residues. The ends lost 7 bases at V and 0 bases at J; junction bases unmatched: 11. The CDR3 coding sequence is TGCAGCGCCCTTGGGACAGAATCCTCAACTAATGAAAAACTGTTTTTT. Its protein is CSALGTESSTNEKLFF.

The chain combines TRBV2 with TRBJ2-3, with no clear D. CDR3 size: 17 residues. Germline V lookup: CDR1 SNHLY, CDR2 FYNNEI. The germline V and J ends were trimmed by 1 base and 1 base, with 15 bases remaining between them. CDR3 amino acids: CASSEGTMASGTDTQYF. DNA for the CDR3: TGTGCCAGCAGTGAAGGTACGATGGCATCCGGCACAGATACGCAGTATTTT.

The V call is TRBV5-1, the J call TRBJ2-3; 8 bases line up with TRBD1. The CDR3 spans 15 residues. Germline V CDR1 and CDR2: SGHRS, YFSETQ. J gave up 0 bases and V 3 bases, and 3 bases lay outside the gene matches. This CDR3 is CASSSGQVSTDTQYF. The CDR3 DNA is TGCGCCAGCAGCTCGGGACAGGTTAGCACAGATACGCAGTATTTT.

The chain couples TRBV28 to TRBJ1-2; the match to TRBD1 covers 10 bases. This CDR3 spans 17 amino acids. CDR1 is MDHEN and CDR2 is SYDVKM in the germline V gene. Trimming cost V 7 bases and J 5 bases; bases outside gene matches: 16. CDR3 coding DNA: TGTGCCAGCAAACTATCGTGGGGGACAGGGGATTCGTATGGCTACACCTTC. It yields the protein CASKLSWGTGDSYGYTF.

This clone was detected a few times. The chain employs TRBV18 and TRBJ1-2; 9 nucleotides line up with TRBD1. V lost 3 bases and J lost 7; bases outside the gene matches: 6. The CDR3 has 14 residues. Looked up from germline, CDR1 is KGHSH and CDR2 is LQKENI. CDR3 bases: TGTGCCAGCTCACCGACAGGGGGGGAATCTGGCTACACCTTC. This translates into CASSPTGGESGYTF.

A few counts support this clone. This chain uses TRBV10-3 with TRBJ1-2; TRBD1 might be the D (6 bases). This CDR3 has 16 residues. Per germline, CDR1 ENHRY and CDR2 SYGVKD. V was trimmed by 3 bases and J by 2 bases, leaving 16 bases between them. The CDR3 DNA follows: TGTGCCATCAGTGATCTAAACAGCGGGGGCAACTATGGCTACACCTTC. Amino acids: CAISDLNSGGNYGYTF.

This chain links TRBV4-1 with TRBJ2-7, with D perhaps TRBD2 (6 bases). This CDR3 has 16 residues. V shed 4 bases and J shed 6 bases, with 22 bases lying between them. Germline V gives CDR1 MGHRA, CDR2 YSYEKL. CDR3 bases: TGCGCCAGCAGCCCAGGCGTCCGGGACTCCCGTGCCGAGCAGTACTTC. It translates to CASSPGVRDSRAEQYF.

This clone was observed a few times. Other nucleotide sequences in the sample specify the same CDR3. The chain joins TRBV18 to TRBJ1-1; TRBD1 aligns across 8 bases. There are 13 residues in the CDR3. The germline V gene encodes CDR1 KGHSH and CDR2 LQKENI. With V trimmed by 3 bases and J by 5 bases, 2 bases remained unmatched. The CDR3 spells CASSPRTGTEAFF. Written as DNA, the CDR3 is TGTGCCAGCTCACCCAGGACAGGGACTGAAGCTTTCTTT.

As to this clone: Other DNA variants within this sample encode the same CDR3. V and J are TRBV18 and TRBJ2-5, with D unresolved. CDR1 KGHSH and CDR2 LQKENI come from the germline V gene. The germline V and J ends were trimmed by 3 bases and 5 bases, with 4 bases remaining between them. The CDR3 length is 11 residues. In nucleotides, the CDR3 is TGTGCCAGCTCACCCTGGGAGACCCAGTACTTC. This gives the protein CASSPWETQYF.

The V and J genes are TRBV6-6 and TRBJ1-1; D call uncertain. The CDR3 consists of 16 residues. Trimming took off 7 bases at V and 2 bases at J, with 20 bases between the two ends. Germline V gene sequence: CDR1 MNHNY, CDR2 SVGAGI (reference sequence). The CDR3 DNA follows: TGTGCCAGCACTCCATGGGCCCCGAACCACAACACTGAAGCTTTCTTT. Encoded protein: CASTPWAPNHNTEAFF.

In DNA form, the CDR3 reads TGTGCCAGCAGCTTAGGGCTAAATACGCAGTATTTT. It specifies CASSLGLNTQYF. The gene calls are TRBV11-1 and TRBJ2-3; D unclear. The CDR3 contains 12 residues. V gave up 1 base and J gave up 7 bases, with 6 bases separating them. CDR1 is SGHAT and CDR2 is FQDESV in the germline V gene (reference sequence).

The chain has TRBV4-1 and TRBJ2-7; 12 bases match TRBD1. This CDR3 has 16 residues. The V and J ends lost 4 bases and 6 bases, in that order; junction bases with no gene match: 10. Germline CDR1 and CDR2: MGHRA and YSYEKL. DNA of the CDR3: TGCGCCAGCAGCCCTATCGCAAGGGACAGGGGGCGCGAGCAGTACTTC. It yields the protein CASSPIARDRGREQYF.